This TCR beta chain was identified during a study of blood T cell repertoires in COVID-19. Study-wide background: Sites across the United States, Italy and Spain contributed samples from acute and convalescent COVID-19. Sample material is recorded as cDNA or gDNA derived from T cells, B-cell-depleted T cells, or PBMCs.

Original processing methods: Scientists estimated how many nucleated cells there were by amplifying reference gene primers. Clones were sequenced by immunoSEQ multiplex PCR, and TCRdb holds only the in-frame ones, with some missing. V and J calls and clone size follow that table, whereas D and trimming were derived from the DNA. The data show hundreds of thousands of clones, roughly 90% seen once. The J segment lost 2 bases and the V segment lost 3 bases, leaving 3 bases of the junction unmatched. The CDR3 runs 15 residues. Germline V gene sequence: CDR1 MNHNS, CDR2 SASEGT. This chain connects TRBV6-1 to TRBJ1-1; 10 bases fit TRBD1. This TCR came from a man in his forties or fifties with acute or convalescent COVID-19. The sequencing input was peripheral blood. CDR3 region: CASSDRTGGNTEAFF. The CDR3 DNA reads as TGTGCCAGCAGTGACAGGACAGGGGGAAACACTGAAGCTTTCTTT.